Listed here are 5 T cell receptor beta chains from one sample, sequenced in a study of cytomegalovirus exposure and HLA in healthy donors. Assay used: immunoSEQ multiplex PCR; TCRdb lists only in-frame clones, some missing. Of nearly 80,000 clones listed, 80% to 95% are singletons. The material sequenced was PBMCs. The source of these receptors is a woman in her 30s in good health and CMV-seronegative.

This chain uses TRBV10-3 with TRBJ2-3; possibly TRBD2 for D (6 bases). Germline loops: CDR1 ENHRY, CDR2 SYGVKD. V lost 4 bases to trimming and J lost 8 bases, with 13 bases between them. The CDR3 extends over 13 amino acids. Written as DNA, the CDR3 is TGTGCCATCAGTGGACTAGTCGCGCGTACGCAGTATTTT. Protein sequence: CAISGLVARTQYF.

As for this clone: Different DNA sequences within this sample yield the same CDR3. V and J are TRBV6-1 and TRBJ1-2; D is ambiguous. The CDR3 length is 12 residues. V gave up 5 bases and J gave up 11 bases, with 15 bases separating them. The germline V gene has CDR1 MNHNS and CDR2 SASEGT. CDR3 DNA sequence: TGTGCCAGCAGTACAGAGATTGGGTGGTACACCTTC. Protein product: CASSTEIGWYTF.

The V and J genes are TRBV27 and TRBJ2-1; 10 bases line up with TRBD1. With V trimmed by 5 bases and J by 3 bases, 16 bases remained unmatched. The CDR3 contains 19 residues. Germline V gives CDR1 MNHEY, CDR2 SMNVEV (reference sequence). The CDR3 loop reads CASSPKTGGDLLDYNEQFF. The CDR3 DNA sequence: TGTGCCAGCAGTCCTAAGACAGGGGGCGATTTATTAGACTACAATGAGCAGTTCTTC.

V usage is TRBV19 and J usage is TRBJ2-7; TRBD1 matches at 7 bases. V was clipped by 1 base and J by 2 bases; unmatched bases: 2. This CDR3 comprises 14 residues. Germline V CDR1 and CDR2: LNHDA, SQIVND (reference sequence). Here the CDR3 DNA reads TGTGCCAGTAGTATAGGAGACAGGGCCTACGAGCAGTACTTC. The encoded protein is CASSIGDRAYEQYF.

This chain joins TRBV6-6 and TRBJ1-1; D is possibly TRBD1 (6 bases). CDR3 size: 16 residues. Germline CDR1 is MNHNY and CDR2 is SVGAGI (reference sequence). Trimming pared 4 bases from V and 5 bases from J, leaving 20 bases between. The CDR3 sequence: CASSSGYRQTGTEAFF. DNA of the CDR3: TGTGCCAGCAGTTCGGGATATAGACAGACAGGAACTGAAGCTTTCTTT.